A single T cell receptor (beta chain) is shown here with its context. Here immunoSEQ multiplex PCR was the method, and the copy in TCRdb shows in-frame clones only, minus some. The sample consists of around 79,000 clones, 90% to 95% of them appearing once. CDR1 and CDR2 (germline): PRHDT, FYEKMQ (reference sequence). The CDR3 sequence is 14 residues long. The V end lost 3 bases, the J end lost 4 bases, and 7 bases lay between the germline ends. These data belong to a study of technical replicates of blood from several donors. The rearrangement joins TRBV13 to TRBJ1-6; D remains ambiguous. Specimen: T cells isolated from PBMCs. This TCR came from a human donor in good health. The CDR3 DNA reads as TGTGCCAGCAGCTTCAGTCTTTATAATTCACCCCTCCACTTT. Residues: CASSFSLYNSPLHF.